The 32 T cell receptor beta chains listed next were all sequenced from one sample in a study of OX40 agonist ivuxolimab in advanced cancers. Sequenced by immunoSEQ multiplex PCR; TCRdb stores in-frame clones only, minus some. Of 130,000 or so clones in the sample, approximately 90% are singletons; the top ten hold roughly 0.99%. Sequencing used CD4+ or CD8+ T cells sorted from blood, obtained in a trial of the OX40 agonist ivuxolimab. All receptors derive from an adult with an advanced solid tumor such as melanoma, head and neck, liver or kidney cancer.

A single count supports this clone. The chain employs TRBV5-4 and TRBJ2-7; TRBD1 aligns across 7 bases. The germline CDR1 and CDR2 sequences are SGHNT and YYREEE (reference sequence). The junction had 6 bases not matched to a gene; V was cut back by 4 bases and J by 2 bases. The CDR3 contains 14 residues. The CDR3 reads CASSLWTGTYEQYF. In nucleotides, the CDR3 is TGTGCCAGCAGCCTCTGGACAGGAACCTACGAGCAGTACTTC.

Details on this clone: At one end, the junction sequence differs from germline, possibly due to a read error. CDR3 in amino acids: CASSVESFGQNTDTQCF. The CDR3 DNA is TGTGCCAGCAGCGTAGAATCTTTTGGGCAGAACACAGATACGCAGTGTTTT. This chain uses TRBV9 with TRBJ2-3, with D unresolved. This CDR3 has 17 amino acids. Germline V CDR1 and CDR2: SGDLS, YYNGEE.

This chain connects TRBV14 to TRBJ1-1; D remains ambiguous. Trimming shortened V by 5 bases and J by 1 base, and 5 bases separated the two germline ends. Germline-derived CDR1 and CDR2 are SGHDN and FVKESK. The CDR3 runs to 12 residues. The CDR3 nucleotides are TGTGCCAGCAGCTGGGAGAACACTGAAGCTTTCTTT. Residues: CASSWENTEAFF. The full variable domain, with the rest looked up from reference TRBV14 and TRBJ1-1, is EAGVTQFPSHSVIEKGQTVTLRCDPISGHDNLYWYRRVMGKEIKFLLHFVKESKQDESGMPNNRFLAERTGGTYSTLKVQPAELEDSGVYFCASSWENTEAFFGQGTRLTVV.

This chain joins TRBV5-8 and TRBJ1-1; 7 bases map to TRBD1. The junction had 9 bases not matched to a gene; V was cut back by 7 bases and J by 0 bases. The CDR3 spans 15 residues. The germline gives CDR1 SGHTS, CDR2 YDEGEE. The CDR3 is CASVLRQGMNTEAFF. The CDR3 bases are TGTGCCAGCGTATTACGACAGGGAATGAACACTGAAGCTTTCTTT.

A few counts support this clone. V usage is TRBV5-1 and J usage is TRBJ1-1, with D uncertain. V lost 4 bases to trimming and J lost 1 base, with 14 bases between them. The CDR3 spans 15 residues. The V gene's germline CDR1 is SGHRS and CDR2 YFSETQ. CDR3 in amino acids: CASSKNLNRNTEAFF. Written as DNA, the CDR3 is TGCGCCAGCAGCAAAAACCTGAACAGGAACACTGAAGCTTTCTTT.

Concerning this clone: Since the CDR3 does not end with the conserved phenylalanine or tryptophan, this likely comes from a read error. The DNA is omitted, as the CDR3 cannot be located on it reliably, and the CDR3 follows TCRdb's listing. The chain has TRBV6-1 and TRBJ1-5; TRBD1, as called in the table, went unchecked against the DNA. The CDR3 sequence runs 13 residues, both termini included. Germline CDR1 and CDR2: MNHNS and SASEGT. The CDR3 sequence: CASSGTGQGAAGV.

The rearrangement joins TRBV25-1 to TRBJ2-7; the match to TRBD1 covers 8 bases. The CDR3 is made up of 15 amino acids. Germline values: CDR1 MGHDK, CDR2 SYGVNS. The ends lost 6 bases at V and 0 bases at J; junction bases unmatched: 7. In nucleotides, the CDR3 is TGTGCCAGCAGGAAGGGGACAGGAGCCTCCTACGAGCAGTACTTC. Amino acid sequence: CASRKGTGASYEQYF.

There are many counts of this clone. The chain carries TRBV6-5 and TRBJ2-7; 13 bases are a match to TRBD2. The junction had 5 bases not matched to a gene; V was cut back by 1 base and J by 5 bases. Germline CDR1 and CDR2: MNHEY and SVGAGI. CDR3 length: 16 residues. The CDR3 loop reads CASSYFGLAGDNEQYF. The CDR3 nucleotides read TGTGCCAGCAGTTACTTCGGACTAGCGGGAGACAACGAGCAGTACTTC.

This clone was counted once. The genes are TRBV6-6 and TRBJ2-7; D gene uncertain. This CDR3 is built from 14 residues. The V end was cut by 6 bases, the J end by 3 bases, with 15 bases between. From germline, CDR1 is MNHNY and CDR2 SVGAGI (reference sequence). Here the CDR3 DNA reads TGTGCCAGCAGGGCCCCGGGCAGCTACTACGAGCAGTACTTC. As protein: CASRAPGSYYEQYF.

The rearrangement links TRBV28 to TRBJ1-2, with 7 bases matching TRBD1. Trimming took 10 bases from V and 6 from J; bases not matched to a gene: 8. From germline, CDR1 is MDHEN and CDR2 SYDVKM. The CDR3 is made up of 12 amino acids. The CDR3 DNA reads TGTGCCATTCAAAGGGGGCTCAATGGCTACACCTTC. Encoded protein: CAIQRGLNGYTF.

The CDR3 is CASSAQGSYSNQPQHF. The DNA for the CDR3 is TGTGCCAGTAGTGCACAGGGTTCTTATAGCAATCAGCCCCAGCATTTT. This chain links TRBV19 with TRBJ1-5; TRBD1 is a possible D gene (6 bases). Germline V gene lookup returns CDR1 LNHDA and CDR2 SQIVND (reference sequence). There are 16 residues in the CDR3. Trimming took off 5 bases at V and 0 bases at J, with 14 bases between the two ends.

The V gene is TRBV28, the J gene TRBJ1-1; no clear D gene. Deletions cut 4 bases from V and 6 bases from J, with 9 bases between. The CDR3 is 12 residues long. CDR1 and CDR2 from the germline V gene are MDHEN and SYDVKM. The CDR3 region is CASSYEAAEAFF. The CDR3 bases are TGTGCCAGCAGTTACGAGGCGGCTGAAGCTTTCTTT.

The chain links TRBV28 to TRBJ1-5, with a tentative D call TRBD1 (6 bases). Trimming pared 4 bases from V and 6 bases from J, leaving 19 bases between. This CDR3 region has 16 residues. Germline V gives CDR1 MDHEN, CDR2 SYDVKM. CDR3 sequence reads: CASSSNLGGAGQPQHF. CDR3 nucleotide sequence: TGTGCCAGCAGTTCCAACCTCGGGGGGGCGGGTCAGCCCCAGCATTTT. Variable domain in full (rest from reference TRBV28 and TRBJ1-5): DVKVTQSSRYLVKRTGEKVFLECVQDMDHENMFWYRQDPGLGLRLIYFSYDVKMKEKGDIPEGYSVSREKKERFSLILESASTNQTSMYLCASSSNLGGAGQPQHFGDGTRLSIL.

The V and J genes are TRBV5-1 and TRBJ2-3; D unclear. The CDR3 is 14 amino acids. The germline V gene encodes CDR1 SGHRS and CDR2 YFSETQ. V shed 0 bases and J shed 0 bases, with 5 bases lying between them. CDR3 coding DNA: TGCGCCAGCAGCTTGGGGCTCAGCACAGATACGCAGTATTTT. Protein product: CASSLGLSTDTQYF.

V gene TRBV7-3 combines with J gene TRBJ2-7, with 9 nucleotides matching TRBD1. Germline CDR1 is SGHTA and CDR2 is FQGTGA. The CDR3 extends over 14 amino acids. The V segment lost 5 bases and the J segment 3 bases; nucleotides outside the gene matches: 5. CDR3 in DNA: TGTGCCAGCAGCGTGGGACAGGGCATCTACGAGCAGTACTTC. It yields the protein CASSVGQGIYEQYF.

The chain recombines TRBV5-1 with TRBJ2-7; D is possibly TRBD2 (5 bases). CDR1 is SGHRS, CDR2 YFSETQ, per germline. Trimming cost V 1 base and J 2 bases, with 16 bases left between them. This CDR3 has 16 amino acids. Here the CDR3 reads CASSLPGTRSAYEQYF. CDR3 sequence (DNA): TGCGCCAGCAGCTTGCCCGGCACTCGTAGCGCCTACGAGCAGTACTTC.

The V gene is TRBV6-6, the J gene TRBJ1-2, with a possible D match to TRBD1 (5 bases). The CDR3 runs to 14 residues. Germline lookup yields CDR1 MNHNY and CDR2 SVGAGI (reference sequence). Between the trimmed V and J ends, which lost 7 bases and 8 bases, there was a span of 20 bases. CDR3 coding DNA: TGTGCCAGCATCCGAGAGGGGTTCTGGGGAGGCTACACCTTC. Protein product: CASIREGFWGGYTF.

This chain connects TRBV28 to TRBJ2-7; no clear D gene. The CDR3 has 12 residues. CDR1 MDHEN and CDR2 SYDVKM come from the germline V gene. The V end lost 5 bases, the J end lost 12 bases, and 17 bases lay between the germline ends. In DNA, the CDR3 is TGTGCCAGCAGTCCGCACCCGAGACAACTGTACTTC. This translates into CASSPHPRQLYF.

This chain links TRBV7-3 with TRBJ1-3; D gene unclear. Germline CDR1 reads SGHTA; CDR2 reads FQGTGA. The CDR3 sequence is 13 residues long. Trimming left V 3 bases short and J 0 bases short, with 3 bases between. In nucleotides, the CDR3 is TGTGCCAGCAGCTTCGGCTCTGGAAACACCATATATTTT. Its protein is CASSFGSGNTIYF.

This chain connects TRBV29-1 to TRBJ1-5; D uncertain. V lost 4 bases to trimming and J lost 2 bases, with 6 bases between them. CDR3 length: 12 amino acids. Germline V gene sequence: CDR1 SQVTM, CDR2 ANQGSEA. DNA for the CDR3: TGCAGCGTTGGGGCGGGCAATCAGCCCCAGCATTTT. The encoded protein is CSVGAGNQPQHF.

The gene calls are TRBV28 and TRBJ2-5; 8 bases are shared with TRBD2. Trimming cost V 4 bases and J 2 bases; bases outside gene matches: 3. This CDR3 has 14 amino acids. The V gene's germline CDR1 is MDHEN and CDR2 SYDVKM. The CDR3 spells CASSSAGGQETQYF. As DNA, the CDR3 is TGTGCCAGCAGTTCGGCGGGAGGACAAGAGACCCAGTACTTC.

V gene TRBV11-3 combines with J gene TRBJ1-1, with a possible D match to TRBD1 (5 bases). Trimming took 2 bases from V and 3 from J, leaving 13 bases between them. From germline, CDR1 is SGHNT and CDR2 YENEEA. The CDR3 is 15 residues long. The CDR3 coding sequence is TGTGCCAGCAGCTTATCCGGGGGGGGAGACACTGAAGCTTTCTTT. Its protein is CASSLSGGGDTEAFF.

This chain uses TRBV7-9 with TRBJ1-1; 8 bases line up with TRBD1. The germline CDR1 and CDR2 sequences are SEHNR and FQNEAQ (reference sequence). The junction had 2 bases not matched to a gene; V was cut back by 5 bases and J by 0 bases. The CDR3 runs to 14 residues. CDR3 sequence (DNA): TGTGCCAGCAGCGACAGGGGCGTGAACACTGAAGCTTTCTTT. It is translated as CASSDRGVNTEAFF.

In DNA form, the CDR3 reads TGTGCCAGCCTAATAGTAGGGGGAGTCACTGAAGCTTTCTTT. Translating gives CASLIVGGVTEAFF. The chain has TRBV28 and TRBJ1-1, with TRBD1 as a possible D gene (6 bases). V was cut by 8 bases and J by 4 bases, with 17 bases left in between. Germline V gene sequence: CDR1 MDHEN, CDR2 SYDVKM. The CDR3 has 14 amino acids.

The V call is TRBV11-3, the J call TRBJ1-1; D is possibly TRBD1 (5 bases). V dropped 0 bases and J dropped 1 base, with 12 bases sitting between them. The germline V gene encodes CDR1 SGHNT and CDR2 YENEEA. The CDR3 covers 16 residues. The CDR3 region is CASSLEWWQGNTEAFF. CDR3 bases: TGTGCCAGCAGCTTAGAATGGTGGCAGGGGAACACTGAAGCTTTCTTT.

The CDR3: CASGLVGSNQPQHF. In DNA form, the CDR3 reads TGTGCTAGTGGTTTGGTAGGGAGCAATCAGCCCCAGCATTTT. The V gene is TRBV12-5, the J gene TRBJ1-5; D is unresolved. Germline V gene lookup returns CDR1 LGHNT and CDR2 FRNRAP. Trimming took off 0 bases at V and 1 base at J, with 4 bases between the two ends. CDR3 size: 14 residues.

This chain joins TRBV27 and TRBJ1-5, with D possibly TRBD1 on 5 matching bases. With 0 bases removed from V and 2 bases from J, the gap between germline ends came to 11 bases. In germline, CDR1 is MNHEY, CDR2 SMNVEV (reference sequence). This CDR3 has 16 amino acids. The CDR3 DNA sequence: TGTGCCAGCAGTTTATCGGGGGGATTTGGCAATCAGCCCCAGCATTTT. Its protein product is CASSLSGGFGNQPQHF.

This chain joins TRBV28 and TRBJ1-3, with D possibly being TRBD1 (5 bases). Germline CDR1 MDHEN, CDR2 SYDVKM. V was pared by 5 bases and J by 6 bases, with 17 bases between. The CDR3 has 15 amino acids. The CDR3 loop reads CASSPAAGGENTIYF. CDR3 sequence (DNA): TGTGCCAGCAGTCCTGCCGCCGGGGGGGAAAACACCATATATTTT.

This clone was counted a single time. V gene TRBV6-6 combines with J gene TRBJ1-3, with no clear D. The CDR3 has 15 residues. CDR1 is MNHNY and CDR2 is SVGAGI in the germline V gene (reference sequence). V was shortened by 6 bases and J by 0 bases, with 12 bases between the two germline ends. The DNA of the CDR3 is TGTGCCAGCAGACTACTCCTGAGCTCTGGAAACACCATATATTTT. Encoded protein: CASRLLLSSGNTIYF.

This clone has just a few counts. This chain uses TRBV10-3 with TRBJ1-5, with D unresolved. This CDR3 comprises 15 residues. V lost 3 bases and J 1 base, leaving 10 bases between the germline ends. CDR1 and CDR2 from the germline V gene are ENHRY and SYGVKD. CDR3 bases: TGTGCCATCAGTGAAGGAGGATTAAGCAATCAGCCCCAGCATTTT. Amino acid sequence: CAISEGGLSNQPQHF.

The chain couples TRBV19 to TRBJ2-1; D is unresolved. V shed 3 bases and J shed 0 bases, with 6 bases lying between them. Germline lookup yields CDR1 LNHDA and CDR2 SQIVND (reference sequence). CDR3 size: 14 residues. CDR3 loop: CASSMGSSYNEQFF. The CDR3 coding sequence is TGTGCCAGTAGTATGGGGTCCTCCTACAATGAGCAGTTCTTC.

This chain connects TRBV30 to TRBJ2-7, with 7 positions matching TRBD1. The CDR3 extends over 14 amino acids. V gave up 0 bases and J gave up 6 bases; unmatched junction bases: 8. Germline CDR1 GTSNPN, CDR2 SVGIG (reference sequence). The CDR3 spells CAWSVEGTVSEQYF. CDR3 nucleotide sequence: TGTGCCTGGAGTGTAGAGGGGACAGTAAGCGAGCAGTACTTC.